The 9 T cell receptor beta chains below were found in one sample sequenced in a study of shared clonotypes between healthy human individuals. Produced via immunoSEQ multiplex PCR; TCRdb's table is partial and in-frame only. The table shows approximately 530,000 clones, with almost 97% occurring only once. The specimen sequenced was naive CD4+ T cells sorted from blood. The subset was: CD45RA+ positively selected. These receptors were obtained from a woman aged 25 to 45 in good health.

V and J are TRBV5-6 and TRBJ2-6, with D unresolved. The germline CDR1 and CDR2 sequences are SGHDT and YYEEEE. The CDR3 has 13 residues. The V end lost 2 bases, the J end lost 4 bases, and 4 bases lay between the germline ends. CDR3 amino acids: CASSFSGANVLTF. CDR3 nucleotide sequence: TGTGCCAGCAGCTTTAGCGGGGCCAACGTCCTGACTTTC. The variable domain in full, with the rest retrieved from reference TRBV5-6 and TRBJ2-6, is DAGVTQSPTHLIKTRGQQVTLRCSPKSGHDTVSWYQQALGQGPQFIFQYYEEEERQRGNFPDRFSGHQFPNYSSELNVNALLLGDSALYLCASSFSGANVLTFGAGSRLTVL.

The chain has TRBV5-4 and TRBJ2-1; D possibly corresponds to TRBD2 (7 bases). V was shortened by 0 bases and J by 0 bases, with 13 bases between the two germline ends. The CDR3 is 17 amino acids. From germline, CDR1 is SGHNT and CDR2 YYREEE (reference sequence). The DNA for the CDR3 is TGTGCCAGCAGCTTGGTGCGGGGGACAAACTCCTACAATGAGCAGTTCTTC. It yields the protein CASSLVRGTNSYNEQFF.

The sample holds one count of this clone. The chain recombines TRBV5-1 with TRBJ2-7; D unresolved. The CDR3 extends over 13 amino acids. Germline V CDR1 and CDR2: SGHRS, YFSETQ. V was shortened by 4 bases and J by 3 bases, with 11 bases between the two germline ends. DNA for the CDR3: TGCGCCAGCAGCAATAGACCATACTACGAGCAGTACTTC. This encodes CASSNRPYYEQYF.

This chain joins TRBV9 and TRBJ1-5, with 9 bases fitting TRBD1. Germline V gene lookup returns CDR1 SGDLS and CDR2 YYNGEE. V gave up 3 bases and J gave up 1 base; unmatched junction bases: 8. The CDR3 extends over 17 amino acids. The DNA for the CDR3 is TGTGCCAGCAGCGCCGGACAGGGGCTTATGAGCAATCAGCCCCAGCATTTT. This encodes CASSAGQGLMSNQPQHF.

In regard to this clone: The germline gene is not matched at one end of the junction; a read error may be the cause. This chain joins TRBV20-1 and TRBJ2-3; the D is unclear. The CDR3 loop spans 9 amino acids. The germline V gene encodes CDR1 DFQATT and CDR2 SNEGSKA (reference sequence). This CDR3 is CSVAPDGGF. The CDR3 DNA is TGCAGTGTTGCCCCGGACGGCGGTTTT.

The chain combines TRBV4-1 with TRBJ2-1; D unresolved. The V gene lost 4 bases and the J gene lost 0 bases, with 13 bases spanning the gap. This CDR3 is 16 amino acids long. CDR1 is MGHRA, CDR2 YSYEKL, per germline. The CDR3 spells CASSPPIFSSYNEQFF. The CDR3 DNA reads TGCGCCAGCAGCCCGCCCATCTTCAGCTCCTACAATGAGCAGTTCTTC.

V gene TRBV5-1 combines with J gene TRBJ2-3; 7 bases match TRBD2. Looked up from germline, CDR1 is SGHRS and CDR2 is YFSETQ. V was clipped by 0 bases and J by 2 bases; unmatched bases: 3. The CDR3 length is 15 residues. The CDR3 nucleotides read TGCGCCAGCAGCTTGGGAGCGGGATACACAGATACGCAGTATTTT. Translating it yields CASSLGAGYTDTQYF.

This clone was observed once. The chain couples TRBV6-1 to TRBJ1-2, with 8 bases lining up with TRBD1. The CDR3 has 14 amino acids. CDR1 MNHNS and CDR2 SASEGT come from the germline V gene. Trimming cost V 4 bases and J 4 bases; bases outside gene matches: 5. The CDR3 DNA follows: TGTGCCAGCAGTGTCGGGACAGGCTCCTATGGCTACACCTTC. Residues: CASSVGTGSYGYTF.

The V and J genes are TRBV5-6 and TRBJ2-1; TRBD2 aligns across 11 bases. CDR3 size: 15 residues. V shed 4 bases, J shed 5 bases, and the junction held 5 bases outside the gene matches. CDR1 SGHDT and CDR2 YYEEEE come from the germline V gene. Written as DNA, the CDR3 is TGTGCCAGCAGCCTGCTAGCGGGAGGCAACAATGAGCAGTTCTTC. Protein: CASSLLAGGNNEQFF. The full variable domain, in which reference TRBV5-6 and TRBJ2-1 provide the parts outside the CDR3, is DAGVTQSPTHLIKTRGQQVTLRCSPKSGHDTVSWYQQALGQGPQFIFQYYEEEERQRGNFPDRFSGHQFPNYSSELNVNALLLGDSALYLCASSLLAGGNNEQFFGPGTRLTVL.